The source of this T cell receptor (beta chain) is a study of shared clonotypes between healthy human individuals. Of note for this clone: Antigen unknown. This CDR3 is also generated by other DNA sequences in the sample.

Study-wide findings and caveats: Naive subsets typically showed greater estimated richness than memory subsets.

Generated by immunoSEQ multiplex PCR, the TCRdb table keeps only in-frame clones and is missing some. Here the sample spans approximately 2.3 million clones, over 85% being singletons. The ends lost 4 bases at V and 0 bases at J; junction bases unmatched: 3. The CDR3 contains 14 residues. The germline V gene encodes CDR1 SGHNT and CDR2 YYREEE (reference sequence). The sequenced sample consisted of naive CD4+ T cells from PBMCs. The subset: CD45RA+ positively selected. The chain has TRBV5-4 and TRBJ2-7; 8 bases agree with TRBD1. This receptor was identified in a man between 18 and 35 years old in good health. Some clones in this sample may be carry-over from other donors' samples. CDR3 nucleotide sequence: TGTGCCAGCAGCGTCGACAGGGGCTCCTACGAGCAGTACTTC. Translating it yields CASSVDRGSYEQYF.